The clone carrying this T cell receptor (beta chain) was observed a few times. As yet, its antigen is unknown. V was pared by 3 bases and J by 0 bases, with 18 bases of the junction left unmatched. The germline V gene encodes CDR1 SGHDN and CDR2 FVKESK. The CDR3 loop spans 20 amino acids. For TCR, cDNA came from 5'RACE template switching, which added a universal primer site and UMIs. TCRdb reprocessed the 5' RACE reads via MiXCR and lists one record per CDR3 protein. Among about 340,000 distinct CDR3 sequences listed, around 3.9% were seen once. The entry originates in a study of T cells after yellow fever vaccination. Looking at the study overall: Fractions of low cell number were prepared using SMART-Seq v4 Ultra Low Input.

Study-level points and caveats: In post-booster samples, most primary-vaccination clones reappeared (about 95% CD4, about 90% CD8). The bulk population could contribute abundant contaminating clonotypes to FACS-sorted repertoires.

Sequencing was performed on PBMCs, taken 5 days after the yellow fever booster vaccination. This receptor was taken from a young man who received the YFV17D yellow fever vaccine. The J gene is TRBJ2-7, the V gene TRBV14, with 9 bases fitting TRBD1. This CDR3 reads CASSQEGQGFWAESSYEQYF. CDR3 DNA sequence: TGTGCCAGCAGCCAGGAAGGACAGGGGTTCTGGGCGGAAAGCTCCTACGAGCAGTACTTC. The whole variable domain, filled in from reference TRBV14 and TRBJ2-7, reads EAGVTQFPSHSVIEKGQTVTLRCDPISGHDNLYWYRRVMGKEIKFLLHFVKESKQDESGMPNNRFLAERTGGTYSTLKVQPAELEDSGVYFCASSQEGQGFWAESSYEQYFGPGTRLTVT.